This TCR beta chain is drawn from a study of blood T cells in healthy people across ages. General study findings and limits: Underestimates were what the diversity estimates from one million T cells were considered to be.

Germline lookup yields CDR1 MNHNY and CDR2 SVGAGI (reference sequence). The germline V and J ends were trimmed by 3 bases and 7 bases, with 12 bases remaining between them. The CDR3 runs 13 residues. Together with a sample-barcoded 5' primer, a J-beta primer mix was included in a second PCR lasting roughly 6 to 12 cycles. TCRdb independently ran MiXCR on the 5' RACE reads; one entry per CDR3 protein. The table has roughly 1,800,000 distinct CDR3 sequences, approximately 50% seen once. This clonotype has a handful of counts. Antigen specificity is unknown. The sequence was obtained from a woman between 40 and 55 years old in good health. The rearrangement joins TRBV6-6 to TRBJ1-1; D is ambiguous. The sequencing sample was made of blood. CDR3 bases: TGTGCCAGCAGTTATGAGGCAGCTCTTGAAGCTTTCTTT. The encoded protein is CASSYEAALEAFF.